The 26 T cell receptor beta chains in this list originate from one sample, sequenced in a study of STAT5B mutations in CD4+ large granular lymphocyte leukemia. Data came from immunoSEQ multiplex PCR; TCRdb stores just in-frame clones and leaves some out. The repertoire includes about 40,000 clones, 80% to 90% of them detected once, and 3% to 4.5% sits in the top ten. The sequencing input was CD4+ T cells from blood buffy coats. Every receptor here comes from a human donor in good health.

This clone occurred once. The chain links TRBV11-3 to TRBJ2-7, with 11 bases matching TRBD2. With 1 base clipped from V and 4 bases from J, the junction kept 9 bases outside the gene matches. The germline V gene encodes CDR1 SGHNT and CDR2 YENEEA. The length of the CDR3 is 17 residues. In DNA form, the CDR3 reads TGTGCCAGCAGCTTAGTTAGCGGGAGGGCCCTCGTATACGAGCAGTACTTC. This codes for CASSLVSGRALVYEQYF. Using reference TRBV11-3 and TRBJ2-7 for the parts outside the CDR3, the full variable domain is EAGVVQSPRYKIIEKKQPVAFWCNPISGHNTLYWYLQNLGQGPELLIRYENEEAVDDSQLPKDRFSAERLKGVDSTLKIQPAELGDSAVYLCASSLVSGRALVYEQYFGPGTRLTVT.

This chain joins TRBV4-1 and TRBJ2-1, with D possibly matching TRBD2 (6 bases). There are 15 residues in the CDR3. CDR1 is MGHRA and CDR2 is YSYEKL in the germline V gene. Trimming shortened V by 1 base and J by 1 base, and 8 bases separated the two germline ends. For the CDR3, the DNA is TGCGCCAGCAGCCAAGGGGGGACTTCCTACAATGAGCAGTTCTTC. Its translation: CASSQGGTSYNEQFF.

This chain uses TRBV4-1 with TRBJ2-5; 9 bases are a match to TRBD2. Per germline, CDR1 MGHRA and CDR2 YSYEKL. The V gene end was trimmed by 0 bases and the J gene end by 3 bases; junction bases not matched to a gene: 8. This CDR3 region has 17 residues. The CDR3 nucleotides are TGCGCCAGCAGCCAAGATTGGCGGGAGGGAGGGGAAGAGACCCAGTACTTC. Amino acid sequence: CASSQDWREGGEETQYF.

The chain couples TRBV7-9 to TRBJ2-7, with D possibly being TRBD1 or TRBD2 (6 bases each). CDR3 length: 12 amino acids. Germline V gene lookup returns CDR1 SEHNR and CDR2 FQNEAQ (reference sequence). Trimming left V 4 bases short and J 5 bases short, with 9 bases between. This CDR3 is CASSSRGDEQYF. The CDR3 DNA reads as TGTGCCAGCAGCTCAAGGGGGGACGAGCAGTACTTC.

In its sample, this clone was seen once. The chain recombines TRBV10-3 with TRBJ2-6; 9 nucleotides agree with TRBD1. Per germline, CDR1 ENHRY and CDR2 SYGVKD. The CDR3 contains 16 residues. V gave up 6 bases and J gave up 2 bases; unmatched junction bases: 5. This CDR3 is CAIRGQGNAGANVLTF. The CDR3 bases are TGTGCCATCAGGGGACAGGGCAATGCTGGGGCCAACGTCCTGACTTTC.

CDR3 in amino acids: CASSPDTGGAGGYTF. The CDR3 bases are TGTGCCAGCAGCCCAGATACAGGGGGCGCGGGTGGCTACACCTTC. V is TRBV14 and J is TRBJ1-2; TRBD1 agrees at 9 bases. The CDR3 is made up of 15 amino acids. Germline CDR1 is SGHDN and CDR2 is FVKESK. J gave up 7 bases and V 4 bases, and 10 bases lay outside the gene matches.

The chain joins TRBV7-8 to TRBJ2-7; TRBD1 or TRBD2 may be the D gene (5 bases each). This CDR3 has 14 amino acids. V gave up 5 bases and J gave up 0 bases, with 11 bases separating them. Germline V lookup: CDR1 SGHVS, CDR2 FQNEAQ. The CDR3 sequence is CASSVRDASYEQYF. CDR3 nucleotide sequence: TGTGCCAGCAGCGTCCGGGACGCCTCCTACGAGCAGTACTTC.

The chain links TRBV30 to TRBJ2-5; 9 bases line up with TRBD2. The CDR3 is 15 amino acids. Germline CDR1 reads GTSNPN; CDR2 reads SVGIG (reference sequence). V lost 2 bases, J lost 4 bases, and 8 bases stayed unmatched. CDR3 coding DNA: TGTGCCTGGAGTCCCGGGACTAGCATCACAGAGACCCAGTACTTC. Its translation is CAWSPGTSITETQYF. Full variable domain (rest looked up from reference TRBV30 and TRBJ2-5): SQTIHQWPATLVQPVGSPLSLECTVEGTSNPNLYWYRQAAGRGLQLLFYSVGIGQISSEVPQNLSASRPQDRQFILSSKKLLLSDSGFYLCAWSPGTSITETQYFGPGTRLLVL.

The DNA for the CDR3 is TGTGCCAGCAGTGCCGGTACTAGCGGGAGCACAGATACGCAGTATTTT. This sequence encodes CASSAGTSGSTDTQYF. This sequence joins TRBV6-4 and TRBJ2-3; 9 bases align to TRBD2. In germline, CDR1 is MRHNA, CDR2 SNTAGT. This CDR3 has 16 residues. Trimming took 4 bases from V and 0 from J; bases not matched to a gene: 5.

The V and J genes are TRBV28 and TRBJ1-3; possible D gene TRBD1, 6 bases. Germline CDR1 and CDR2: MDHEN and SYDVKM. The CDR3 totals 15 residues. Trimming removed 6 bases at V and 4 bases at J, with 16 bases between. As DNA, the CDR3 is TGTGCCAGCAGACCCTCAGGGGCGAAGGGAAACACCATATATTTT. It is translated as CASRPSGAKGNTIYF. Full variable domain (outside the CDR3, taken from reference TRBV28 and TRBJ1-3): DVKVTQSSRYLVKRTGEKVFLECVQDMDHENMFWYRQDPGLGLRLIYFSYDVKMKEKGDIPEGYSVSREKKERFSLILESASTNQTSMYLCASRPSGAKGNTIYFGEGSWLTVV.

V and J are TRBV5-1 and TRBJ2-7; D unclear. Trimming shortened V by 0 bases and J by 3 bases, and 7 bases separated the two germline ends. The CDR3 length is 13 residues. Germline V lookup: CDR1 SGHRS, CDR2 YFSETQ. The CDR3 DNA follows: TGCGCCAGCAGCTTGGGCACGTTCTACGAGCAGTACTTC. Translation gives CASSLGTFYEQYF.

The chain uses TRBV5-1 and TRBJ1-5; D call uncertain. Germline V lookup: CDR1 SGHRS, CDR2 YFSETQ. V lost 2 bases and J 3 bases, leaving 6 bases between the germline ends. The length of the CDR3 is 13 residues. In DNA form, the CDR3 reads TGCGCCAGCAGCTTAAACTTCAATCAGCCCCAGCATTTT. Protein sequence: CASSLNFNQPQHF.

This clone was detected once. V gene TRBV19 combines with J gene TRBJ2-5; D is uncertain. The germline CDR1 and CDR2 sequences are LNHDA and SQIVND (reference sequence). V lost 10 bases and J lost 2, with 11 bases in between. The length of the CDR3 is 12 residues. The CDR3 nucleotides read TGTGCCACGATGGGCCTACAAGAGACCCAGTACTTC. This translates into CATMGLQETQYF.

The chain links TRBV14 to TRBJ2-3; no reliable D call. The V gene's germline CDR1 is SGHDN and CDR2 FVKESK. Trimming took off 0 bases at V and 8 bases at J, with 15 bases between the two ends. CDR3 length equals 15 residues. The CDR3 is CASSQDRGQGRTQYF. For the CDR3, the DNA is TGTGCCAGCAGCCAAGATCGAGGTCAAGGACGTACGCAGTATTTT.

The chain couples TRBV2 to TRBJ2-7, with unresolved D. The V gene's germline CDR1 is SNHLY and CDR2 FYNNEI. V was clipped by 8 bases and J by 2 bases, with 13 bases between them. The CDR3 is 13 residues long. CDR3 sequence reads: CASSDGPAYEQYF. The CDR3 bases are TGTGCCAGCTCGGACGGGCCTGCCTACGAGCAGTACTTC.

The rearrangement links TRBV7-8 to TRBJ1-2; 11 bases agree with TRBD1. The germline gives CDR1 SGHVS, CDR2 FQNEAQ. V lost 1 base, J lost 5 bases, and 3 bases stayed unmatched. The CDR3 extends over 15 amino acids. In DNA, the CDR3 is TGTGCCAGCAGCTTAGTGGGACAGGGGGATTATGGCTACACCTTC. Translation: CASSLVGQGDYGYTF.

The rearrangement joins TRBV27 to TRBJ1-2; TRBD1 aligns across 7 bases. The germline CDR1 and CDR2 sequences are MNHEY and SMNVEV (reference sequence). V lost 5 bases to trimming and J lost 3 bases; unmatched junction nucleotides: 9. This CDR3 region has 15 residues. For the CDR3, the DNA is TGTGCCAGCAGTCCCGGGGCAGGGGGGCACTATGGCTACACCTTC. This encodes CASSPGAGGHYGYTF.

The CDR3 loop reads CASSRGTVTTDTQYF. The DNA of the CDR3 is TGTGCCAGCAGCAGAGGGACAGTCACCACAGATACGCAGTATTTT. The chain has TRBV5-8 and TRBJ2-3; 7 bases align to TRBD1. The germline CDR1 and CDR2 sequences are SGHTS and YDEGEE. V gave up 4 bases and J gave up 2 bases; unmatched junction bases: 7. The CDR3 extends over 15 amino acids. Full variable domain (remainder filled in from reference TRBV5-8 and TRBJ2-3): EAGVTQSPTHLIKTRGQQATLRCSPISGHTSVYWYQQALGLGLQFLLWYDEGEERNRGNFPPRFSGRQFPNYSSELNVNALELEDSALYLCASSRGTVTTDTQYFGPGTRLTVL.

This clone was seen a handful of times. The V call is TRBV7-6, the J call TRBJ2-1; D is unclear. CDR3 length: 14 amino acids. The V and J ends lost 2 bases and 0 bases respectively, with 5 bases between them. The germline V gene encodes CDR1 SGHVS and CDR2 FNYEAQ. The CDR3 coding sequence is TGTGCCAGCAGCTTACTGAGCTCCTACAATGAGCAGTTCTTC. Translated, it gives CASSLLSSYNEQFF.

This chain uses TRBV19 with TRBJ2-2; maybe TRBD1 (5 bases). V gave up 8 bases and J gave up 4 bases, with 8 bases separating them. This CDR3 is built from 12 residues. Germline V gene sequence: CDR1 LNHDA, CDR2 SQIVND (reference sequence). CDR3 in amino acids: CASQQVTGELFF. The CDR3 DNA reads as TGTGCCAGTCAACAGGTCACCGGGGAGCTGTTTTTT.

CDR3 amino acids: CASSVGQGGYTF. CDR3 bases: TGTGCCAGCAGTGTGGGACAGGGTGGCTACACCTTC. The genes are TRBV28 and TRBJ1-2, with TRBD1 matching over 9 bases. The germline V gene encodes CDR1 MDHEN and CDR2 SYDVKM. CDR3 length: 12 residues. Germline trimming cut 5 bases from V and 7 bases from J; bases unmatched to any gene: 2.

The V gene is TRBV7-9, the J gene TRBJ1-6, with D uncertain. Germline assignment: CDR1 SEHNR and CDR2 FQNEAQ (reference sequence). V shed 1 base and J shed 8 bases, with 9 bases lying between them. The CDR3 extends over 14 amino acids. The CDR3 spells CASSLEVWDSPLHF. In DNA, the CDR3 is TGTGCCAGCAGCTTAGAAGTGTGGGATTCACCCCTCCACTTT.

The table lists this clone with a count of one. The rearrangement joins TRBV7-2 to TRBJ2-7; D is perhaps TRBD1 (6 bases). This CDR3 has 15 residues. Trimming took off 0 bases at V and 2 bases at J, with 11 bases between the two ends. Germline V lookup: CDR1 SGHTA, CDR2 FQGNSA. CDR3 sequence: CASSLAGQQPYEQYF. The CDR3 DNA follows: TGTGCCAGCAGCTTAGCCGGACAGCAGCCCTACGAGCAGTACTTC. The full variable domain, completed using reference TRBV7-2 and TRBJ2-7, is GAGVSQSPSNKVTEKGKDVELRCDPISGHTALYWYRQSLGQGLEFLIYFQGNSAPDKSGLPSDRFSAERTGGSVSTLTIQRTQQEDSAVYLCASSLAGQQPYEQYFGPGTRLTVT.

J is TRBJ2-3 and V is TRBV11-1; D perhaps matches TRBD2 (6 bases). With 3 bases removed from V and 1 base from J, the gap between germline ends came to 8 bases. This CDR3 is built from 14 residues. Germline loops: CDR1 SGHAT, CDR2 FQDESV (reference sequence). In nucleotides, the CDR3 is TGTGCCAGCAGCTTCCGACTAGGCACAGATACGCAGTATTTT. Protein product: CASSFRLGTDTQYF.

This clone has a handful of counts. The rearrangement uses TRBV27 and TRBJ1-6; D is undetermined. V was clipped by 3 bases and J by 0 bases, with 9 bases between them. The CDR3 covers 16 residues. In germline, CDR1 is MNHEY, CDR2 SMNVEV (reference sequence). For the CDR3, the DNA is TGTGCCAGCAGTTTCCTCGGTAGCTCCTATAATTCACCCCTCCACTTT. It encodes CASSFLGSSYNSPLHF.

The chain has TRBV28 and TRBJ1-4; D is uncertain. This CDR3 is built from 16 residues. With 6 bases removed from V and 0 bases from J, the gap between germline ends came to 14 bases. Germline assignment: CDR1 MDHEN and CDR2 SYDVKM. The CDR3 reads CASSPPDRSTNEKLFF. The CDR3 DNA reads as TGTGCCAGCAGCCCCCCTGACCGGTCAACTAATGAAAAACTGTTTTTT.